The 9 T cell receptor beta chains below come from one sample, sequenced in a study of beta chain features in type 1 diabetes. Study results and limitations: Shorter TCRB CDR3s, moderately but significantly so, were found in Type 1 diabetes patients in all four CD4+ subsets.

TCRB transcripts that were expressed got sequenced, as all of the isolated RNA had been reverse transcribed. Profiling relied on immunoSEQ multiplex PCR, and the TCRdb table lists in-frame clones only, not all of them. The sample has tens of thousands of clones; over 40% are singletons. No antigen has been assigned to these receptors. Sequenced material: Tregs from blood. The origin of the receptors is a young man with type 1 diabetes.

This clone occurred a few times. CDR3 amino acids: CASSPTQGAGGYTF. Here the CDR3 DNA reads TGCGCCAGCAGCCCCACTCAGGGGGCGGGGGGCTACACCTTC. The V and J genes are TRBV4-3 and TRBJ1-2; 8 positions match TRBD1. Germline V gene lookup returns CDR1 LGHNA and CDR2 YSLEER. V shed 4 bases, J shed 8 bases, and the junction held 9 bases outside the gene matches. The CDR3 totals 14 residues.

The chain recombines TRBV6-1 with TRBJ2-5; 9 nucleotides align to TRBD1. Germline CDR1 and CDR2: MNHNS and SASEGT. The CDR3 has 13 amino acids. V lost 7 bases and J lost 5; bases outside the gene matches: 5. This CDR3 is CASTGTGYETQYF. CDR3 coding DNA: TGTGCCAGCACCGGGACAGGGTACGAGACCCAGTACTTC.

The chain employs TRBV6-1 and TRBJ1-1; D not resolved. Trimming took off 0 bases at V and 3 bases at J, with 11 bases between the two ends. The CDR3 spans 15 residues. The germline V gene has CDR1 MNHNS and CDR2 SASEGT. The CDR3 reads CASSEAKVSDTEAFF. For the CDR3, the DNA is TGTGCCAGCAGTGAAGCTAAAGTTTCGGACACTGAAGCTTTCTTT.

The chain carries TRBV18 and TRBJ1-3; TRBD1 agrees at 9 bases. Germline V lookup: CDR1 KGHSH, CDR2 LQKENI. The CDR3 runs 16 residues. Unmatched junction bases numbered 6, after V lost 2 bases and J lost 4 bases. The CDR3 loop reads CASSPAGQGMGNTIYF. The CDR3 DNA follows: TGTGCCAGCTCACCAGCTGGACAGGGGATGGGAAACACCATATATTTT.

This chain links TRBV27 with TRBJ2-3, with 9 bases matching TRBD1. Germline CDR1 MNHEY, CDR2 SMNVEV (reference sequence). The CDR3 sequence is 16 residues long. V dropped 5 bases and J dropped 2; count of bases not matched to a gene: 8. The CDR3 nucleotides are TGTGCCAGCAGTCGGACAGGGGAAGGATACACAGATACGCAGTATTTT. Translating it yields CASSRTGEGYTDTQYF.

This clone has a handful of counts. The J gene is TRBJ2-2, the V gene TRBV7-3; TRBD2 agrees at 11 bases. This CDR3 has 15 residues. Germline CDR1 reads SGHTA; CDR2 reads FQGTGA. J was trimmed by 5 bases and V by 4 bases; bases with no gene match: 3. For the CDR3, the DNA is TGTGCCAGCAGCTCCCCTAGCGGGAGGACCGGGGAGCTGTTTTTT. The encoded protein is CASSSPSGRTGELFF.

This chain links TRBV19 with TRBJ2-7; D may be TRBD1 (6 bases). In germline, CDR1 is LNHDA, CDR2 SQIVND (reference sequence). Trimming removed 5 bases from V and 0 bases from J, with 11 bases in between. This CDR3 contains 14 residues. This CDR3 reads CASSVEQGSYEQYF. The CDR3 nucleotides read TGTGCCAGTAGTGTCGAACAGGGCTCCTACGAGCAGTACTTC. Full variable domain (remainder filled in from reference TRBV19 and TRBJ2-7): DGGITQSPKYLFRKEGQNVTLSCEQNLNHDAMYWYRQDPGQGLRLIYYSQIVNDFQKGDIAEGYSVSREKKESFPLTVTSAQKNPTAFYLCASSVEQGSYEQYFGPGTRLTVT.

The chain employs TRBV10-3 and TRBJ1-2; 7 bases match TRBD1. The germline CDR1 and CDR2 sequences are ENHRY and SYGVKD. V dropped 3 bases and J dropped 8; count of bases not matched to a gene: 15. The CDR3 runs to 16 residues. CDR3 sequence reads: CAISEGVQGLDYGYTF. The CDR3 DNA sequence: TGTGCCATCAGTGAAGGTGTACAGGGGCTTGATTACGGCTACACCTTC.

The J gene is TRBJ2-5, the V gene TRBV6-1; 9 bases map to TRBD1. V lost 5 bases, J lost 2 bases, and 6 bases stayed unmatched. The V gene's germline CDR1 is MNHNS and CDR2 SASEGT. This CDR3 has 15 residues. CDR3 region: CASSLQGAGQETQYF. CDR3 DNA: TGTGCCAGCAGTTTACAGGGGGCCGGACAAGAGACCCAGTACTTC.